This TCR beta chain stems from a study of low-dose radiotherapy and immunotherapy resistance in tumors. As for the study in general: Ipilimumab 1 mg/kg every six weeks, together with nivolumab 240 mg every two weeks, was given intravenously to patients.

This CDR3 has 14 amino acids. V lost 2 bases and J lost 8, with 15 bases in between. In germline, CDR1 is MNHEY, CDR2 SVGEGT. This clonotype was detected ten times or more. Primers targeting TRAV and TRBV primed first-strand cDNA, covering alpha and beta chains. Amplification of TCRs used a constant-region primer and V-primer adapter for about 21 PCR cycles. Each CDR3 protein gets one entry after TCRdb re-called the reads with MiXCR. The sample includes approximately 91,000 distinct CDR3 sequences, 20% to 25% of them seen just once. The time point: after trial treatment. The treatment denotes: LDRT plus nivolumab, ipilimumab, low-dose cyclophosphamide and aspirin (RACIN trial).

The sample in question was PBMCs, obtained after low-dose radiotherapy plus immunotherapy. The genes are TRBV6-2 or TRBV6-3 and TRBJ1-2; no reliable D call. This TCR came from a female donor with ovarian cancer. CDR3 in DNA: TGTGCCAGCAGTTACGGAGGCACGACTCTCGGCTACACCTTC. Translated: CASSYGGTTLGYTF.